The 8 T cell receptor beta chains below come from one sample, sequenced in a study of blood T cell repertoires in COVID-19 (TCRdb year 2020). The library relied on the immunoSEQ multiplex PCR assay. TCRdb carries this immuneACCESS record with in-frame sequences only. Its versions omit some clonotypes, under half of them owing to an unresolved V gene in the studies checked, with the rest unexplained. Counted in this sample were tens of thousands of clones; 70% to 90% of them appeared once. About 13% of the sample is taken by the ten largest. Sequenced sample: peripheral blood. Receptors were obtained from a human donor in a cohort sampled during active COVID-19.

DNA of the CDR3: TGCGCCAGCAGCCCCCAGGCGGGCCTAGCCAAGGAGACCCAGTACTTC. It encodes CASSPQAGLAKETQYF. V gene TRBV5-1 combines with J gene TRBJ2-5; D perhaps matches TRBD2 (5 bases). The germline V and J ends were trimmed by 4 bases and 5 bases, with 21 bases remaining between them. In germline, CDR1 is SGHRS, CDR2 YFSETQ. The CDR3 extends over 16 amino acids.

The genes are TRBV5-1 and TRBJ2-1, with 13 bases matching TRBD2. With V trimmed by 4 bases and J by 3 bases, 4 bases remained unmatched. Germline CDR1 SGHRS, CDR2 YFSETQ. CDR3 size: 16 residues. The CDR3 DNA reads TGCGCCAGCAGCACACGGACTAGCGGGGGCTACAATGAGCAGTTCTTC. As protein: CASSTRTSGGYNEQFF.

The genes are TRBV18 and TRBJ2-7; D is uncertain. The CDR3 runs to 18 residues. CDR1 and CDR2 from the germline V gene are KGHSH and LQKENI. The V and J ends lost 1 base and 3 bases respectively, with 22 bases between them. The DNA of the CDR3 is TGTGCCAGCTCACCACGTTCAAGCATAAATCCCCAATACTACGAGCAGTACTTC. Translating gives CASSPRSSINPQYYEQYF.

This chain uses TRBV3-1 (or the pseudogene TRBV3-2) with TRBJ1-3; TRBD1 is a possible D gene (5 bases). This CDR3 spans 17 amino acids. Germline V lookup: CDR1 LGHDT, CDR2 YNNKEL (reference sequence). V was pared by 4 bases and J by 0 bases, with 16 bases between. DNA of the CDR3: TGTGCCAGCAGCCGCGGGGGGATCCGGAACTCTGGAAACACCATATATTTT. It is translated as CASSRGGIRNSGNTIYF.

The rearrangement uses TRBV14 and TRBJ2-3, with a tentative D call TRBD1 (6 bases). V was shortened by 4 bases and J by 0 bases, with 8 bases between the two germline ends. CDR1 is SGHDN and CDR2 is FVKESK in the germline V gene. CDR3 size: 14 residues. The DNA for the CDR3 is TGTGCCAGCAGCCGGGACAAAAGCACAGATACGCAGTATTTT. Its translation is CASSRDKSTDTQYF.

The V call is TRBV6-1, the J call TRBJ1-2; a possible D gene is TRBD1 (6 bases). The CDR3 loop spans 15 amino acids. The V end lost 3 bases, the J end lost 8 bases, and 19 bases lay between the germline ends. Germline V gene data show CDR1 as MNHNS and CDR2 as SASEGT. This chain's CDR3 is CASSEWAGGAMGYTF. CDR3 sequence (DNA): TGTGCCAGCAGTGAGTGGGCGGGGGGCGCGATGGGCTACACCTTC.

The genes are TRBV5-1 and TRBJ2-1, with TRBD2 identical over 14 bases. The CDR3 is 16 residues long. Germline CDR1 is SGHRS and CDR2 is YFSETQ. V lost 3 bases to trimming and J lost 9 bases; unmatched junction nucleotides: 8. Written as DNA, the CDR3 is TGCGCCAGCAGCTCCCTGACTAGCGGGGGGGTCAGTGAGCAGTTCTTC. It codes for CASSSLTSGGVSEQFF.

The chain has TRBV11-2 and TRBJ1-3; no clear D gene. Trimming took off 1 base at V and 4 bases at J, with 5 bases between the two ends. The CDR3 is 13 amino acids. CDR1 SGHAT and CDR2 FQNNGV come from the germline V gene. CDR3 loop: CASSLGGGNTIYF. The CDR3 coding sequence is TGTGCCAGCAGCTTAGGTGGCGGAAACACCATATATTTT.